This TCR beta chain was captured in a study of blood T cells in healthy people across ages. About this clonotype itself: As yet, its antigen is unknown.

The second PCR ran roughly 7 to 11 cycles with a sample-barcoded 5' primer and J-beta primers. Each CDR3 protein gets one entry after TCRdb re-called the 5' RACE reads with MiXCR. The sample lists approximately 940,000 distinct CDR3 sequences; roughly 50% were seen once. Whole-study findings and limits: It was not known whether donors were CMV positive (a possible confounder of expanded clonotype changes).

Healthy individuals of Caucasian origin from Russia, aged roughly 6 to 95, served as donors. CDR1 is LGHDT, CDR2 YNNKEL, per germline (reference sequence). The CDR3 loop spans 13 amino acids. V lost 1 base and J 4 bases, leaving 8 bases between the germline ends. V and J are TRBV3-1 and TRBJ2-7; maybe TRBD1 (5 bases). The material sequenced was blood. The sequence was collected from a man aged 25-45 years in good health. This chain's CDR3 is CASSQVDSYEQYF. The CDR3 region has the DNA TGTGCCAGCAGCCAAGTCGACAGTTACGAGCAGTACTTC.